This T cell receptor beta chain was captured by sequencing in a study of CD8+ T cells in alopecia areata. CDR3 length equals 14 residues. V was shortened by 5 bases and J by 2 bases, with 12 bases between the two germline ends. Germline V gene sequence: CDR1 SGHTA, CDR2 FQGTGA. This clone was seen a handful of times. Its specificity is unknown. Isolated RNA was reverse transcribed into cDNA used as the sequencing template. TCRdb's table, derived via immunoSEQ multiplex PCR, lists solely in-frame clones and lacks some. In the table there are 120,000 or so clones, roughly 54% of which are singletons. Study-wide points: Relative to mice, TCR sharing across patients was less clear, a difference possibly HLA-related. Scalp samples also contribute reads from the resident alphabeta T cells found in normal skin.

The chain uses TRBV7-3 and TRBJ2-5; either TRBD1 or TRBD2 may supply D (5 bases each). The starting material was CD4+ T cells sorted from blood, obtained at week 0. This TCR was sampled from a human donor with alopecia areata. The chain's CDR3 is CASSEGEQQETQYF. The CDR3 DNA reads TGTGCCAGCAGCGAAGGGGAGCAACAAGAGACCCAGTACTTC.